This section outlines one TCR beta chain sequence together with its context. The antigen this receptor binds is unknown. It has no much larger one-base neighbor in the sample; base qualities were not kept. Sample treatment or condition, as interpreted from the label and publication: live attenuated yellow fever vaccine strain. Two biological replicates of bulk PBMCs were collected at each blood-draw timepoint. A standard Ficoll-Paque protocol was used to isolate PBMCs from peripheral blood. TriZol was used to extract RNA from bulk PBMCs, from CD4 and CD8 fractions, and from dextramer-positive and dextramer-negative fractions. The sample comes from a study of T cells after yellow fever vaccination (dated by TCRdb to between 2018 and 2020). With regard to the full study: The SMART-Seq v4 Ultra Low Input RNA kit was used to prepare libraries from fractions with low cell numbers. Bulk PBMC replicates and cell subsets were isolated from blood drawn at multiple timepoints before and after both primary and secondary immunization. To track T-cell clones before and after primary and booster YFV17D yellow fever vaccination, bulk TCR alpha and beta repertoires were sequenced longitudinally. Two healthy male donors made up the cohort, one aged 18 to 29 years and the other aged 30 to 40 years. Points the paper makes about the study in general: Most clones expanded after primary vaccination (almost 97% of CD4 and approximately 86% of CD8) were re-detected after the booster, suggesting that broad memory maintenance occurred. Computational filtering was needed because FACS-sorted repertoires could contain abundant contaminating clonotypes from the bulk population. The secondary T-cell response was found to be weaker but faster than the primary response, with a peak reached on day 5 rather than on day 15. A small fraction of clonotypes showed up in both the CD4 and CD8 compartments, probably as a result of convergent recombination. The study included only two donors, which limits how far the findings can be generalized.

TCR cDNA was synthesized by 5'RACE template switching, through which a universal primer site and unique molecular identifiers were introduced. Priming of cDNA synthesis was performed from both the TCR alpha and TCR beta constant segments. Libraries were amplified in two PCR steps, with sample barcodes and sequencing adapters added in the second step. Sequencing of libraries was done on Illumina HiSeq 2500 (2x100 bp) or NovaSeq (2x150 bp). In the authors' own workflow: Demultiplexing of reads and collapsing into UMI consensus sequences were performed with MIGEC, and V(D)J alignment was carried out with MiXCR. Using edgeR on replicate PBMC samples, clonotypes were called vaccine-responding if FDR was below 0.01 and the log2 fold change was above 5 up to day 15. CD4 or CD8 identity was assigned to each bulk clonotype according to whether the clonotype was present at higher abundance in the sequenced CD4 repertoire or the sequenced CD8 repertoire. The public reads were reprocessed in TCRdb via fastp at Q25 and MiXCR, keeping in-frame beta chains. For every CDR3 protein sequence, its rows merge into one entry that carries the most common genes and DNA. These V and J calls are TCRdb output, not the study's own analysis. The sample table lists some 350,000 distinct CDR3 sequences, about 6.2% of them with a count of one. Roughly 15% of the sample rests with the top ten.

Per the germline V gene, SGHVS is the CDR1 and FNYEAQ is the CDR2. The CDR3 has 14 amino acids, counting the end cysteine and phenylalanine. Only the CDR3 DNA stays, 42 bases, in frame from base 1. From V the trimming removes 6 bases and from J it removes 2 bases, while the gene matches leave 7 bases of the junction unaccounted for. This material consisted of PBMCs, taken 5 days after the yellow fever booster vaccination. The sequence was collected from a man aged 30 to 45 who received the YFV17D yellow fever vaccine. Here the chain combines TRBV7-6 and TRBJ2-7, and 7 junction bases match TRBD1. The DNA sequence is given as TGTGCCAGCAGTCCCGACAGGGCCCCCTACGAGCAGTACTTC. Its protein product is CASSPDRAPYEQYF.